These 15 T cell receptor beta chains were all obtained from the same sample, sequenced in a study of blood T cell repertoires in COVID-19. Method: immunoSEQ multiplex PCR; TCRdb's copy keeps in-frame clones and lacks some. Among over 50,000 clones, around 93% were seen once, and the ten largest hold around 7.2%. What was sequenced was peripheral blood. These receptors were obtained from a woman aged 60 to 75 with active or convalescent COVID-19.

This chain joins TRBV14 and TRBJ1-5; no firm D call. This CDR3 is built from 16 residues. The germline V gene has CDR1 SGHDN and CDR2 FVKESK. Trimming cost V 2 bases and J 0 bases, with 11 bases left between them. The CDR3 reads CASSQRPEDSNQPQHF. The CDR3 bases are TGTGCCAGCAGCCAAAGACCCGAGGATAGCAATCAGCCCCAGCATTTT. Variable domain in full (rest from reference TRBV14 and TRBJ1-5): EAGVTQFPSHSVIEKGQTVTLRCDPISGHDNLYWYRRVMGKEIKFLLHFVKESKQDESGMPNNRFLAERTGGTYSTLKVQPAELEDSGVYFCASSQRPEDSNQPQHFGDGTRLSIL.

V gene TRBV6-5 combines with J gene TRBJ1-6; D is unclear. The CDR3 spans 15 residues. The ends were cut back, 2 bases at V and 6 bases at J, with 11 bases in the middle. CDR1 MNHEY and CDR2 SVGAGI come from the germline V gene. CDR3 coding DNA: TGTGCCAGCAGTTACAGTACAGAGCTTAATTCACCCCTCCACTTT. Its translation is CASSYSTELNSPLHF.

The chain recombines TRBV5-1 with TRBJ2-3, with 9 bases fitting TRBD2. Germline V lookup: CDR1 SGHRS, CDR2 YFSETQ. The ends lost 0 bases at V and 0 bases at J; junction bases unmatched: 5. The CDR3 totals 17 residues. The CDR3 region is CASSLALAGSSTDTQYF. CDR3 DNA: TGCGCCAGCAGCTTGGCACTAGCGGGCTCTAGCACAGATACGCAGTATTTT.

This CDR3 is CAWADRGDQPQHF. CDR3 DNA: TGTGCCTGGGCGGACAGGGGAGACCAGCCCCAGCATTTT. The chain couples TRBV30 to TRBJ1-5, with 9 bases that match TRBD1. Germline assignment: CDR1 GTSNPN and CDR2 SVGIG (reference sequence). The V and J ends lost 5 bases and 7 bases, in that order; junction bases with no gene match: 6. This CDR3 has 13 residues.

V is TRBV27 and J is TRBJ2-1, with TRBD1 matching over 7 bases. Germline lookup yields CDR1 MNHEY and CDR2 SMNVEV (reference sequence). The CDR3 is made up of 16 amino acids. V lost 5 bases and J lost 4; bases outside the gene matches: 11. The DNA of the CDR3 is TGTGCCAGCAGTCCGCTCGACAGGGTCCGGTACAATGAGCAGTTCTTC. This encodes CASSPLDRVRYNEQFF.

The chain's CDR3 is CASSLGGTASSYEQYF. The CDR3 nucleotides read TGTGCCAGCAGCTTGGGAGGGACAGCTAGCTCCTACGAGCAGTACTTC. The V and J genes are TRBV5-4 and TRBJ2-7, with TRBD1 matching 7 bases. Trimming removed 0 bases from V and 0 bases from J; junction bases left unmatched: 6. CDR3 length: 16 residues. In germline, CDR1 is SGHNT, CDR2 YYREEE (reference sequence).

The rearrangement uses TRBV5-1 and TRBJ1-2; 8 nucleotides align to TRBD1. V dropped 0 bases and J dropped 4; count of bases not matched to a gene: 2. The germline CDR1 and CDR2 sequences are SGHRS and YFSETQ. The CDR3 length is 14 residues. This chain's CDR3 is CASSLGDRTYGYTF. CDR3 nucleotides: TGCGCCAGCAGCTTGGGGGACAGGACCTATGGCTACACCTTC.

The rearrangement uses TRBV11-1 and TRBJ2-1; 9 nucleotides agree with TRBD2. CDR1 SGHAT and CDR2 FQDESV come from the germline V gene (reference sequence). Trimming removed 3 bases from V and 2 bases from J; junction bases left unmatched: 5. The CDR3 runs 16 residues. For the CDR3, the DNA is TGTGCCAGCAGCTTTGGAGCGGGAGGCACCTACAATGAGCAGTTCTTC. It is translated as CASSFGAGGTYNEQFF.

The gene calls are TRBV5-6 and TRBJ1-5; TRBD1 agrees at 11 bases. Germline V CDR1 and CDR2: SGHDT, YYEEEE. V was pared by 2 bases and J by 7 bases, with 5 bases of the junction left unmatched. The CDR3 spans 15 residues. The CDR3 is CASSFGQGAQQPQHF. In nucleotides, the CDR3 is TGTGCCAGCAGCTTCGGACAGGGGGCTCAGCAGCCCCAGCATTTT. Filled out from reference TRBV5-6 and TRBJ1-5, the complete variable domain reads DAGVTQSPTHLIKTRGQQVTLRCSPKSGHDTVSWYQQALGQGPQFIFQYYEEEERQRGNFPDRFSGHQFPNYSSELNVNALLLGDSALYLCASSFGQGAQQPQHFGDGTRLSIL.

This clone was observed a few times. The chain uses TRBV6-5 and TRBJ1-2, with 8 nucleotides matching TRBD1. The length of the CDR3 is 14 residues. Germline CDR1 and CDR2: MNHEY and SVGAGI. The V and J ends lost 5 bases and 3 bases, in that order; junction bases with no gene match: 5. CDR3 sequence reads: CASSPTTGDYGYTF. DNA of the CDR3: TGTGCCAGCAGTCCAACGACAGGGGACTATGGCTACACCTTC.

The chain combines TRBV9 with TRBJ2-2; 10 bases map to TRBD2. Germline V gene lookup returns CDR1 SGDLS and CDR2 YYNGEE. With 0 bases clipped from V and 3 bases from J, the junction kept 2 bases outside the gene matches. The CDR3 covers 16 residues. The DNA of the CDR3 is TGTGCCAGCAGCGTAGGGACTAGCGGAGACACCGGGGAGCTGTTTTTT. Residues: CASSVGTSGDTGELFF. The full variable domain, with the rest looked up from reference TRBV9 and TRBJ2-2, is DSGVTQTPKHLITATGQRVTLRCSPRSGDLSVYWYQQSLDQGLQFLIQYYNGEERAKGNILERFSAQQFPDLHSELNLSSLELGDSALYFCASSVGTSGDTGELFFGEGSRLTVL.

This clone was picked up one time. This rearrangement joins TRBV28 to TRBJ1-5; 8 positions agree with TRBD1. The CDR3 contains 17 residues. Losses at the gene ends were 5 bases for V and 5 bases for J; bases not matched to a gene: 14. The germline V gene has CDR1 MDHEN and CDR2 SYDVKM. The CDR3 region is CASSAPGQGVIYQPQHF. The CDR3, as DNA: TGTGCCAGCAGTGCGCCAGGACAGGGTGTAATATATCAGCCCCAGCATTTT. Full variable domain (outside the CDR3, taken from reference TRBV28 and TRBJ1-5): DVKVTQSSRYLVKRTGEKVFLECVQDMDHENMFWYRQDPGLGLRLIYFSYDVKMKEKGDIPEGYSVSREKKERFSLILESASTNQTSMYLCASSAPGQGVIYQPQHFGDGTRLSIL.

This clone was counted once. J is TRBJ1-6 and V is TRBV28, with no clear D. The CDR3 has 12 residues. The V and J ends lost 2 bases and 10 bases respectively, with 6 bases between them. Germline V gene sequence: CDR1 MDHEN, CDR2 SYDVKM. This chain's CDR3 is CASSLIQSPLHF. The CDR3 nucleotides are TGTGCCAGCAGTTTAATTCAGTCACCCCTCCACTTT.

The chain carries TRBV7-9 and TRBJ1-2, with 12 nucleotides matching TRBD1. The CDR3 totals 19 residues. J lost 5 bases, V lost 0 bases, and 13 bases had no gene match. The germline CDR1 and CDR2 sequences are SEHNR and FQNEAQ (reference sequence). CDR3 loop: CASSLAYPRGTGGMYGYTF. As DNA, the CDR3 is TGTGCCAGCAGCTTAGCCTACCCGCGTGGGACAGGGGGCATGTATGGCTACACCTTC.

The genes are TRBV7-3 and TRBJ2-3; the D gene is possibly TRBD2 (5 bases). Trimming took 4 bases from V and 4 from J, leaving 15 bases between them. The CDR3 runs 15 residues. Germline assignment: CDR1 SGHTA and CDR2 FQGTGA. CDR3 bases: TGTGCCAGCAGCTCCGGACTTTCAAGTGCAGATACGCAGTATTTT. Its translation: CASSSGLSSADTQYF.